By frequency in the sample, the clone carrying this T cell receptor beta chain is medium-sized. In the library, individual cDNA molecules carried attached unique molecular identifiers. TCRdb passed the 5' RACE reads through MiXCR, listing each CDR3 protein once. The table has tens of thousands of distinct CDR3 sequences, around 12% seen once. CDR3 length equals 14 residues. The V gene lost 0 bases and the J gene lost 7 bases, with 11 bases spanning the gap. CDR1 is SGHKS and CDR2 is YYEKEE in the germline V gene (reference sequence). These data originate in a study of early T cells in non-severe SARS-CoV-2 infection. Looking at the study overall: Sequencing input comprised bulk RNA from unsorted whole blood; chain pairing was not available.

This TCR was sampled from an adult who was a healthcare worker with PCR-confirmed SARS-CoV-2 infection or an uninfected control (not recorded which). Sequenced input: whole blood. The rearrangement joins TRBV5-5 to TRBJ2-1; D is perhaps TRBD1 (5 bases). The CDR3 DNA follows: TGTGCCAGCAGCTTGGTTGGGGCGCTTAATGAGCAGTTCTTC. Translation: CASSLVGALNEQFF.